One and the same sample provided the 6 T cell receptor beta chains below, sequenced in a study of T cell repertoires in cytomegalovirus infection. Their cognate antigens are unknown. From the reads, TCRdb called clonotypes with MiXCR, one entry per CDR3 protein. Here the sample spans about 700,000 distinct CDR3 sequences, about 33% being singletons. This material consisted of cultured PBMCs, taken from culture after CMV antigen stimulation. These receptors were obtained from a human donor in good health (CMV status not recorded). Some clones in this sample may be carry-over from other donors' samples.

V gene TRBV29-1 combines with J gene TRBJ2-3; no clear D. V gave up 8 bases and J gave up 2 bases, with 20 bases separating them. Germline values: CDR1 SQVTM, CDR2 ANQGSEA. This CDR3 contains 15 residues. The CDR3 spells CSFIYSPSFTDTQYF. In DNA, the CDR3 is TGCAGCTTTATCTATAGCCCTTCTTTCACAGATACGCAGTATTTT.

The chain has TRBV7-8 and TRBJ2-1; no clear D. Trimming left V 2 bases short and J 0 bases short, with 14 bases between. This CDR3 has 17 amino acids. Germline V gene sequence: CDR1 SGHVS, CDR2 FQNEAQ. DNA of the CDR3: TGTGCCAGCAGCTTATCAACGGCAGTCGGCTCCTACAATGAGCAGTTCTTC. Translating gives CASSLSTAVGSYNEQFF.

This clonotype showed up many times. The chain carries TRBV7-2 and TRBJ2-1; no definite D call. Trimming removed 1 base at V and 9 bases at J, with 4 bases between. The germline V gene encodes CDR1 SGHTA and CDR2 FQGNSA. This CDR3 is 11 amino acids long. As DNA, the CDR3 is TGTGCCAGCAGCTTAGGTCCTGAGCAGTTCTTC. Translating gives CASSLGPEQFF.

This clonotype was detected a few times. The chain uses TRBV7-6 and TRBJ1-1; the D is unclear. V lost 5 bases, J lost 1 base, and 8 bases lay in between. In germline, CDR1 is SGHVS, CDR2 FNYEAQ. This CDR3 is 13 amino acids long. This CDR3 is CASSKDENTEAFF. The CDR3 DNA sequence: TGTGCCAGCAGCAAAGACGAGAACACTGAAGCTTTCTTT.

The chain is built from TRBV18 and TRBJ2-3, with D unclear. Trimming shortened V by 2 bases and J by 1 base, and 13 bases separated the two germline ends. CDR1 and CDR2 from the germline V gene are KGHSH and LQKENI. The CDR3 runs 16 residues. The CDR3: CASSPGLVAGTDTQYF. The CDR3 region has the DNA TGTGCCAGCTCACCAGGCCTGGTAGCTGGCACAGATACGCAGTATTTT.

In its sample, this clonotype was seen a few times. The chain employs TRBV30 and TRBJ2-2; D is perhaps TRBD2 (5 bases). The CDR3 sequence is 14 residues long. Germline V lookup: CDR1 GTSNPN, CDR2 SVGIG (reference sequence). Trimming removed 3 bases at V and 7 bases at J, with 15 bases between. In DNA form, the CDR3 reads TGTGCCTGGAGGGGATTAGCGATCCACGGGGAGCTGTTTTTT. As protein: CAWRGLAIHGELFF.